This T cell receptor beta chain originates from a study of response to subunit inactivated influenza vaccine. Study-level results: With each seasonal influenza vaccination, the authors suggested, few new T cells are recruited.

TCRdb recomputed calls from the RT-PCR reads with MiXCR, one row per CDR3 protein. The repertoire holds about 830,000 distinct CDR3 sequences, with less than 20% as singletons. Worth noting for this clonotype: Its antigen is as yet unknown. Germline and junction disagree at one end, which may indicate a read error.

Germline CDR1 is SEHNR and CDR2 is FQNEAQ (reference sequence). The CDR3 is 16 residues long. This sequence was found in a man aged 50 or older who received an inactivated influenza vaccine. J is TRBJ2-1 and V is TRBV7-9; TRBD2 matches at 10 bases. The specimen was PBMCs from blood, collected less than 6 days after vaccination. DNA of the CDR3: TGTTCCAGCAGCTTCCCGGGACTAGCGAGATACAATGAGCAGTTCTTC. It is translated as CSSSFPGLARYNEQFF.